This TCR beta chain was identified during a study of vaccination effects on CD4 cells after COVID-19 (dated by TCRdb to between 2021 and 2024). Regarding the study in general: Two doses of either the BNT162b2 or the mRNA-1273 mRNA SARS-CoV-2 vaccine were administered to participants. SARS-CoV-2 spike-specific CD4+ TCR repertoires were compared before and after mRNA vaccination in COVID-19 convalescent patients and in infection-naive vaccine recipients. Altogether, some 11 COVID-19 convalescent patients and several SARS-CoV-2-naive healthy vaccine recipients made up the full study. In the study, cultures from other donors were sequenced using the Oncomine TCR Beta short-read assay on an Illumina iSeq 100. Points the paper makes about the study in general: Clones induced by infection and clones induced by vaccination both contracted markedly at late timepoints after vaccination, which fits with T cell responses waning over time. In healthy vaccine recipients, vaccine-induced clones were almost all SARS-CoV-2 mono-reactive, with only 1 of 255 cross-reactive with common cold coronaviruses. The study was limited by a small number of convalescent patients and lacked early post-infection timepoints.

Notes on this clone: The clone's antigen remains unknown. The record has no base qualities; no much larger clone is one base away.

CDR1 and CDR2, per the germline V gene, are SGHVS and FQNEAQ. V loses 1 base, J loses 1 base, and the germline ends lie 7 bases apart. CDR3 length: 14 amino acids, cysteine to phenylalanine. Only the CDR3 DNA stays, 42 bases, in frame from base 1. Library method: the immunoSEQ multiplex PCR assay. DNA from the cultured, isolated CD4+ T cells was subjected to TCR beta CDR3 sequencing. Per the source publication's procedure: Non-productive TCR sequences were discarded, and reads were trimmed to the CDR3 region, with only CDR3s of 7 or more amino acids retained. The MANAFEST web app was used to identify antigen-specific clonotypes by comparing expansion in peptide wells with expansion in reference cultures. To be called positive, a clone needed expansion at FDR<0.05 compared with the reference and with all other wells, an odds ratio greater than 5, and a frequency greater than 0.1% in two replicate wells. A clonotype was called cross-reactive if it was significantly expanded both in SARS-CoV-2 spike wells and in at least one common cold coronavirus spike condition. Levenshtein distance calculated with the stringdist R package was used to assess CDR3 similarity, and unrooted trees were constructed with ape in R 3.6.1. Drawn from immuneACCESS, this table holds only the in-frame rearrangements with V and J called that TCRdb kept. Clones are partly lost; checked studies trace under half to an unresolved V gene and leave the rest unexplained. V and J calls and clone size are as listed in that table; D and trimming were resolved from the DNA. This sample is represented by 20,000 to 25,000 clones; around three quarters of them were singletons. The biggest ten clones account for approximately 9.1% of the sample.

In the ViraFEST assay, PBMC were stimulated with viral peptide pools, and antigen-specific CD4+ T cell clonotypes were then identified by expansion using TCR sequencing. After around 10 days of culture, CD4+ T cells were isolated with the EasySep CD4+ T cell isolation kit. Negative nucleocapsid antibody results before and after vaccination confirmed that the healthy vaccine recipients had no prior SARS-CoV-2 infection. Some 2.2 million PBMC per well were cultured in IMDM with around 5.3% human AB serum, 10 IU/ml IL-2 and gentamicin, plus 10 ug/ml peptides. On days 3 and 7, half of the culture medium was replaced with fresh IL-2-containing medium. Unless noted otherwise, every peptide stimulation condition was cultured in triplicate wells. PBMC were separated from whole blood using Ficoll-Paque Plus gradient centrifugation and were then either cryopreserved at -140C or used fresh. Overlapping peptide pools spanned the spike proteins of SARS-CoV-2 and the common cold coronaviruses HCoV-NL63, HCoV-OC43 and HCoV-229E. Genomic DNA was extracted from cultured CD4+ T cells with the QIAamp micro DNA kit.

Specimen: CD4+ T cells from PBMCs cultured with HCoV-NL63 spike peptides, collected before COVID-19 vaccination. Sample cell subset or site, as interpreted from the label and publication: HCoV-NL63 spike overlapping peptide pool stimulation. The rearrangement combines TRBV7-8 with TRBJ1-1; the D gene cannot be resolved reliably. The TCR comes from a human donor who received a COVID-19 vaccine. The CDR3 sequence is CASSLEAKNTEAFF. In nucleotide form, the sequence is TGTGCCAGCAGCTTAGAGGCCAAGAACACTGAAGCTTTCTTT.